This entry lists 32 T cell receptor beta chains sequenced from one sample in a study of blood T cell repertoires in COVID-19. Here immunoSEQ multiplex PCR was the method, and the copy in TCRdb shows in-frame clones only, minus some. The table shows some 25,000 clones, with around 85% occurring only once. Specimen: peripheral blood. Source of these receptors: a man aged 50 to 59 with active or convalescent COVID-19.

V is TRBV4-2 and J is TRBJ2-3; 8 bases fit TRBD1. V lost 4 bases, J lost 0 bases, and 0 bases stayed unmatched. The germline gives CDR1 LGHNA, CDR2 YNFKEQ. This CDR3 comprises 14 residues. This CDR3 reads CASSRDRSTDTQYF. The CDR3 nucleotides are TGTGCCAGCAGCCGGGACAGGAGCACAGATACGCAGTATTTT.

This chain uses TRBV30 with TRBJ2-5; D ambiguous. This CDR3 is built from 14 residues. Trimming shortened V by 5 bases and J by 5 bases, and 18 bases separated the two germline ends. Germline loops: CDR1 GTSNPN, CDR2 SVGIG (reference sequence). The CDR3 loop reads CAWGLGYKEETQYF. For the CDR3, the DNA is TGTGCCTGGGGGCTCGGGTATAAGGAGGAGACCCAGTACTTC. The complete variable domain, with remaining parts taken from reference TRBV30 and TRBJ2-5, reads SQTIHQWPATLVQPVGSPLSLECTVEGTSNPNLYWYRQAAGRGLQLLFYSVGIGQISSEVPQNLSASRPQDRQFILSSKKLLLSDSGFYLCAWGLGYKEETQYFGPGTRLLVL.

The gene calls are TRBV6-1 and TRBJ2-1; unclear D gene. Germline V lookup: CDR1 MNHNS, CDR2 SASEGT. This CDR3 is built from 15 residues. Trimming removed 1 base from V and 2 bases from J, with 9 bases in between. The CDR3: CASSEDTQPYNEQFF. DNA of the CDR3: TGTGCCAGCAGTGAAGACACCCAACCCTACAATGAGCAGTTCTTC.

This chain uses TRBV12-3 or TRBV12-4 with TRBJ1-1; a weak D match, TRBD1 (5 bases). The CDR3 extends over 13 amino acids. V was shortened by 3 bases and J by 8 bases, with 13 bases between the two germline ends. This chain's CDR3 is CASSFRMEGEAFF. The DNA for the CDR3 is TGTGCCAGCAGTTTTCGGATGGAGGGGGAAGCTTTCTTT.

The chain recombines TRBV4-1 with TRBJ2-1; TRBD2 aligns across 12 bases. Germline V gives CDR1 MGHRA, CDR2 YSYEKL. The V segment lost 0 bases and the J segment 2 bases; nucleotides outside the gene matches: 8. The CDR3 is 19 residues long. The CDR3 spells CASSQDETSGSRAYNEQFF. CDR3 in DNA: TGCGCCAGCAGCCAAGATGAGACTAGCGGGAGTCGGGCCTACAATGAGCAGTTCTTC.

The V call is TRBV27, the J call TRBJ2-7, with TRBD2 matching over 11 bases. CDR3 size: 17 residues. Germline loops: CDR1 MNHEY, CDR2 SMNVEV (reference sequence). V trimming: 5 bases; J trimming: 3 bases; junction bases outside the gene matches: 12. CDR3 nucleotide sequence: TGTGCCAGCAGTCCGGGACTAGCGGCAAATCGGGTCTACGAGCAGTACTTC. Protein product: CASSPGLAANRVYEQYF.

This chain links TRBV6-5 with TRBJ2-7; the D gene is possibly TRBD2 (5 bases). With 6 bases removed from V and 2 bases from J, the gap between germline ends came to 17 bases. The CDR3 covers 15 residues. CDR1 MNHEY and CDR2 SVGAGI come from the germline V gene. The CDR3 DNA sequence: TGTGCCAGCAGCCAATACAGTGTCGGGGCCTACGAGCAGTACTTC. Translated, it gives CASSQYSVGAYEQYF.

CDR3 region: CSVEEVYWSTEAFF. CDR3 DNA: TGCAGCGTTGAAGAGGTTTACTGGAGCACTGAAGCTTTCTTT. The rearrangement uses TRBV29-1 and TRBJ1-1; D is unresolved. Germline assignment: CDR1 SQVTM and CDR2 ANQGSEA. The CDR3 is 14 amino acids. Trimming removed 0 bases at V and 4 bases at J, with 12 bases between.

V usage is TRBV12-1 and J usage is TRBJ1-4; TRBD1, the D gene given by the table, was not confirmed from the DNA. TRBV12-1 represents a pseudogene. CDR3 length: 20 amino acids. The CDR3 nucleotides read TGTGCCAGCAGCGGTTTATCCCACAGGGGGCACTCACCAACTAATGAAAAACTGTTTTTT. Its translation is CASSGLSHRGHSPTNEKLFF.

J is TRBJ2-5 and V is TRBV5-1; TRBD2 matches 14 bases. The CDR3 is 17 amino acids. The V gene's germline CDR1 is SGHRS and CDR2 YFSETQ. V was clipped by 3 bases and J by 2 bases; unmatched bases: 6. CDR3 nucleotides: TGCGCCAGCAGCTATGGCGGGACTAGCGGGAGTCAAGAGACCCAGTACTTC. It is translated as CASSYGGTSGSQETQYF.

This chain uses TRBV6-5 with TRBJ2-2; D possibly corresponds to TRBD2 (6 bases). Germline V gene sequence: CDR1 MNHEY, CDR2 SVGAGI. Trimming removed 8 bases at V and 2 bases at J, with 12 bases between. This CDR3 is built from 14 residues. CDR3 coding DNA: TGTGCCAGCTATAGGACTACCAACACCGGGGAGCTGTTTTTT. This gives the protein CASYRTTNTGELFF.

With regard to this clone: Other DNA sequences within the sample encode an identical CDR3. CDR3 amino acids: CASSYSSGFGYTF. As DNA, the CDR3 is TGTGCCAGCAGTTACTCTAGCGGGTTTGGCTACACCTTC. The chain uses TRBV6-5 and TRBJ1-2; D is ambiguous. Per germline, CDR1 MNHEY and CDR2 SVGAGI. This CDR3 comprises 13 residues. V lost 0 bases and J 7 bases, leaving 9 bases between the germline ends.

The chain links TRBV27 to TRBJ2-2; the D gene is possibly TRBD1 (6 bases). This CDR3 region has 15 residues. Trimming pared 10 bases from V and 0 bases from J, leaving 15 bases between. The germline V gene encodes CDR1 MNHEY and CDR2 SMNVEV (reference sequence). Here the CDR3 reads CAKPGQTANTGELFF. The CDR3 DNA is TGTGCCAAACCCGGACAGACGGCGAACACCGGGGAGCTGTTTTTT.

J is TRBJ2-3 and V is TRBV9; the match to TRBD2 covers 13 bases. Germline CDR1 and CDR2: SGDLS and YYNGEE. The CDR3 spans 18 residues. Losses at the gene ends were 1 base for V and 3 bases for J; bases not matched to a gene: 8. The CDR3 DNA reads as TGTGCCAGCAGCGTAACCATGACTAGCGGGAGGAATACAGATACGCAGTATTTT. Protein product: CASSVTMTSGRNTDTQYF.

The V and J genes are TRBV2 and TRBJ1-4; TRBD1 is a possible D gene (6 bases). The CDR3 sequence is 12 residues long. Germline-derived CDR1 and CDR2 are SNHLY and FYNNEI. V lost 10 bases to trimming and J lost 11 bases, with 17 bases between them. For the CDR3, the DNA is TGTGCCACCCCGGACAGCACTGGGAAACTGTTTTTT. It is translated as CATPDSTGKLFF.

In its sample, this clone was seen a few times. The chain combines TRBV20-1 with TRBJ2-7; tentatively, D is TRBD1 (5 bases). Germline CDR1 DFQATT, CDR2 SNEGSKA (reference sequence). The CDR3 extends over 11 amino acids. Deletions cut 3 bases from V and 3 bases from J, with 6 bases between. Here the CDR3 DNA reads TGCAGTGCTAGGGACAACTACGAGCAGTACTTC. Its protein is CSARDNYEQYF.

This chain links TRBV24-1 with TRBJ2-1; 7 nucleotides align to TRBD2. The germline V gene encodes CDR1 KGHDR and CDR2 SFDVKD. V trimming: 4 bases; J trimming: 0 bases; junction bases outside the gene matches: 5. The CDR3 loop spans 16 amino acids. The CDR3 DNA sequence: TGTGCCACCAGTGACACTAGCGCGAGCTCCTACAATGAGCAGTTCTTC. Translation gives CATSDTSASSYNEQFF.

The chain recombines TRBV5-1 with TRBJ2-2, with a tentative D call TRBD1 (7 bases). V lost 7 bases and J lost 2, with 12 bases in between. CDR1 and CDR2 from the germline V gene are SGHRS and YFSETQ. This CDR3 has 14 amino acids. DNA of the CDR3: TGCGCCAGCGGAGGGGGCCCAAACACCGGGGAGCTGTTTTTT. The encoded protein is CASGGGPNTGELFF. The full variable domain, completed using reference TRBV5-1 and TRBJ2-2, is KAGVTQTPRYLIKTRGQQVTLSCSPISGHRSVSWYQQTPGQGLQFLFEYFSETQRNKGNFPGRFSGRQFSNSRSEMNVSTLELGDSALYLCASGGGPNTGELFFGEGSRLTVL.

The J gene is TRBJ1-4, the V gene TRBV28; TRBD1 aligns across 7 bases. Germline CDR1 is MDHEN and CDR2 is SYDVKM. V trimming: 4 bases; J trimming: 0 bases; junction bases outside the gene matches: 5. This CDR3 comprises 16 residues. The CDR3, as DNA: TGTGCCAGCAGTTACTGGACAGGCGCAACTAATGAAAAACTGTTTTTT. This codes for CASSYWTGATNEKLFF.

The chain uses TRBV5-1 and TRBJ1-6; D is possibly TRBD1 (6 bases). The germline gives CDR1 SGHRS, CDR2 YFSETQ. This CDR3 spans 16 amino acids. Trimming took 4 bases from V and 10 from J, leaving 21 bases between them. In nucleotides, the CDR3 is TGCGCCAGCAGCAATAGCTTACGGGACACCGGATCACCCCTCCACTTT. This translates into CASSNSLRDTGSPLHF.

This clone was observed a few times. The V and J genes are TRBV29-1 and TRBJ1-4, with D possibly matching TRBD1 (5 bases). This CDR3 spans 13 amino acids. Trimming cost V 2 bases and J 7 bases, with 11 bases left between them. Germline CDR1 SQVTM, CDR2 ANQGSEA. CDR3 bases: TGCAGCGTTGAAAATAGGGGAGGTGAAAAACTGTTTTTT. The encoded protein is CSVENRGGEKLFF.

The chain is built from TRBV10-1 and TRBJ1-1, with D uncertain. V lost 6 bases and J 6 bases, leaving 20 bases between the germline ends. The CDR3 loop spans 15 amino acids. Germline loops: CDR1 WNHNN, CDR2 SYGVQD (reference sequence). CDR3 nucleotides: TGCGCCAGCAGGGAAACAAGGCTCCCTAGACCTGAAGCTTTCTTT. Translated, it gives CASRETRLPRPEAFF.

The chain uses TRBV7-9 and TRBJ1-6, with 9 bases fitting TRBD1. The J segment lost 7 bases and the V segment lost 1 base, leaving 2 bases of the junction unmatched. CDR1 SEHNR and CDR2 FQNEAQ come from the germline V gene (reference sequence). The CDR3 spans 15 residues. The DNA for the CDR3 is TGTGCCAGCAGCTTAGTGGACAGGGGCAATTCACCCCTCCACTTT. This sequence encodes CASSLVDRGNSPLHF. The whole variable domain, filled in from reference TRBV7-9 and TRBJ1-6, reads DTGVSQNPRHKITKRGQNVTFRCDPISEHNRLYWYRQTLGQGPEFLTYFQNEAQLEKSRLLSDRFSAERPKGSFSTLEIQRTEQGDSAMYLCASSLVDRGNSPLHFGNGTRLTVT.

This clone was recorded only once. The chain links TRBV28 to TRBJ2-7, with D maybe TRBD2 (5 bases). Per germline, CDR1 MDHEN and CDR2 SYDVKM. This CDR3 has 13 residues. V gave up 1 base and J gave up 4 bases, with 8 bases separating them. This chain's CDR3 is CASSLFRGYEQYF. The CDR3 bases are TGTGCCAGCAGTTTATTTCGGGGTTACGAGCAGTACTTC.

The count of this clone is one. The genes are TRBV14 and TRBJ2-1; a weak D match, TRBD1 (7 bases). The germline gives CDR1 SGHDN, CDR2 FVKESK. The CDR3 consists of 14 residues. V lost 0 bases to trimming and J lost 10 bases, with 13 bases between them. The CDR3 loop is CASSQDGGGREQFF. The CDR3 coding sequence is TGTGCCAGCAGCCAAGATGGAGGGGGCAGGGAGCAGTTCTTC.

As DNA, the CDR3 is TGTGCCAGCAATAGACAGGGGCCCTACTATGGCTACACCTTC. Its protein product is CASNRQGPYYGYTF. The chain couples TRBV2 to TRBJ1-2; 8 nucleotides match TRBD1. Germline V gene lookup returns CDR1 SNHLY and CDR2 FYNNEI. J lost 3 bases, V lost 7 bases, and 7 bases had no gene match. The CDR3 has 14 amino acids.

This clone has just a few counts. This chain joins TRBV7-2 and TRBJ1-6; D remains unclear. Germline V lookup: CDR1 SGHTA, CDR2 FQGNSA. V lost 1 base and J lost 9, with 4 bases in between. This CDR3 is 12 amino acids long. This CDR3 reads CASSLGSSPLHF. The CDR3 coding sequence is TGTGCCAGCAGCTTAGGTAGTTCACCCCTCCACTTT.

This clone turned up a few times. The V and J genes are TRBV6-5 and TRBJ1-2, with D hard to call. V lost 2 bases to trimming and J lost 2 bases, with 6 bases between them. CDR3 length: 13 residues. CDR1 is MNHEY, CDR2 SVGAGI, per germline. DNA for the CDR3: TGTGCCAGCAGTTACGGTCGGAACTATGGCTACACCTTC. Encoded protein: CASSYGRNYGYTF.

The chain is built from TRBV24-1 and TRBJ1-2; maybe TRBD1 (6 bases). In germline, CDR1 is KGHDR, CDR2 SFDVKD. The CDR3 is 14 amino acids. V lost 1 base and J 5 bases, leaving 10 bases between the germline ends. CDR3 sequence: CATSDFRDTYGYTF. The DNA for the CDR3 is TGTGCCACCAGTGATTTCCGGGACACTTATGGCTACACCTTC.

The chain joins TRBV19 to TRBJ1-1, with D possibly matching TRBD1 (5 bases). CDR1 is LNHDA and CDR2 is SQIVND in the germline V gene (reference sequence). CDR3 size: 14 residues. V was shortened by 6 bases and J by 4 bases, with 15 bases between the two germline ends. Here the CDR3 DNA reads TGTGCCAGTAGGGACACTTCGGGGGGCACTGAAGCTTTCTTT. This gives the protein CASRDTSGGTEAFF.

The chain links TRBV2 to TRBJ1-6, with 7 bases identical to TRBD1. Trimming removed 3 bases from V and 10 bases from J; junction bases left unmatched: 9. The germline gives CDR1 SNHLY, CDR2 FYNNEI. This CDR3 has 15 residues. This CDR3 reads CASSDGGQFGSPLHF. The CDR3 DNA reads as TGTGCCAGCAGTGATGGGGGACAGTTCGGATCACCCCTCCACTTT.

The chain employs TRBV28 and TRBJ1-1; 7 bases are shared with TRBD1. The CDR3 is 13 amino acids. Germline V gene lookup returns CDR1 MDHEN and CDR2 SYDVKM. The junction had 3 bases not matched to a gene; V was cut back by 6 bases and J by 2 bases. The CDR3 DNA follows: TGTGCCAGCAGCGACAGGGAAAACACTGAAGCTTTCTTT. Amino acid sequence: CASSDRENTEAFF.